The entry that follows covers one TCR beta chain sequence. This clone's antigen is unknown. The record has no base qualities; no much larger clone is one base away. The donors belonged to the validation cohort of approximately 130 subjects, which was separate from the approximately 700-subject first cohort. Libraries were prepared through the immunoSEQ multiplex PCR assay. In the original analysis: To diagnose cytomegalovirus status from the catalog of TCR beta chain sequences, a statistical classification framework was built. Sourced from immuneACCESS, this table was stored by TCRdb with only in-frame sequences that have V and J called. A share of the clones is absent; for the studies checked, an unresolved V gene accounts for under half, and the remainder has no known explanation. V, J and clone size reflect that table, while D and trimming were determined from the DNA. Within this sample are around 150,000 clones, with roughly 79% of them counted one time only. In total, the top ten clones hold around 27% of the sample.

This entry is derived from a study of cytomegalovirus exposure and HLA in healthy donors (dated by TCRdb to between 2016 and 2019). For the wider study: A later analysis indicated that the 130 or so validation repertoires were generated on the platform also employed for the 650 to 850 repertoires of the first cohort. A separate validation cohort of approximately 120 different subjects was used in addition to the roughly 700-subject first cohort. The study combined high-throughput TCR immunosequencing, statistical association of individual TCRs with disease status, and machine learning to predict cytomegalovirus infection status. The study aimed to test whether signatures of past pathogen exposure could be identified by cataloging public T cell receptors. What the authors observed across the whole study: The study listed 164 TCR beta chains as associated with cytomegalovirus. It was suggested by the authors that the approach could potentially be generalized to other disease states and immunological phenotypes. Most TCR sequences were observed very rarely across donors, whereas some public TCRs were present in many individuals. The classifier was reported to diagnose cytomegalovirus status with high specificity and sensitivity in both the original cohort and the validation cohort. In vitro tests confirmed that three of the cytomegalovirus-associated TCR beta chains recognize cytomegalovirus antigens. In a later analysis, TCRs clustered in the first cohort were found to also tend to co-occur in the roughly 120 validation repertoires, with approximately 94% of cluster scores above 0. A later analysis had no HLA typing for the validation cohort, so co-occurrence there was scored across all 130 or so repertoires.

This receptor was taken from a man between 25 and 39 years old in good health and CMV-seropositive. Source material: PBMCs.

CDR3 reads: CASSSRAFF. The DNA sequence is TGTGCCAGCAGTTCCCGAGCTTTCTTT. The chain joins TRBV25-1 to TRBJ1-1; the D gene identity is not certain. A distance of 5 bases separates the germline ends of V and J, which lose 5 bases and 10 bases respectively. Inclusive of the bounding cysteine and phenylalanine, the CDR3 is 9 residues long. CDR3 DNA only is kept here, 27 bases in frame from base 1. The germline V gene gives CDR1 as MGHDK and CDR2 as SYGVNS.